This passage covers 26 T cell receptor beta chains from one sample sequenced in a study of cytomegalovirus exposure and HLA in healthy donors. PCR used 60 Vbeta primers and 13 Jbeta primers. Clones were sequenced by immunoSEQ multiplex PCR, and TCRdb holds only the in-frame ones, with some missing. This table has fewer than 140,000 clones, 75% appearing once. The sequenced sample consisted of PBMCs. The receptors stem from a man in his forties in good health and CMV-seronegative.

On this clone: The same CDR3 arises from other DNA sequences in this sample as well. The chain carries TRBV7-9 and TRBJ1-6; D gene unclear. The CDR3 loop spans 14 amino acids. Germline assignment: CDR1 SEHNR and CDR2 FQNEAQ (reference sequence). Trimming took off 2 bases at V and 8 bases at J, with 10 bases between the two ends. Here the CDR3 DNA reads TGTGCCAGCAGCTTATTTGGCGGTGATTCACCCCTCCACTTT. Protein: CASSLFGGDSPLHF.

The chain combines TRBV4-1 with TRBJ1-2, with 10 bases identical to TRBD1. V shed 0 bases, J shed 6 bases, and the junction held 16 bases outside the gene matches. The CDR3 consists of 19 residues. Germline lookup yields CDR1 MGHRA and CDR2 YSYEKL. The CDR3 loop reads CASSQDPYESGTGADGYTF. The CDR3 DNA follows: TGCGCCAGCAGCCAAGACCCGTACGAGTCCGGGACAGGGGCTGATGGCTACACCTTC.

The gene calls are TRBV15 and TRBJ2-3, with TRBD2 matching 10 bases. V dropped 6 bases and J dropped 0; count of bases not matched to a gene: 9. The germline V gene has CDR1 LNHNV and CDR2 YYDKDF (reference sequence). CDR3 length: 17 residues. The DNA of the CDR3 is TGTGCCACCAGGTCTTTAGCGGGGGGTCCAAGCACAGATACGCAGTATTTT. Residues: CATRSLAGGPSTDTQYF. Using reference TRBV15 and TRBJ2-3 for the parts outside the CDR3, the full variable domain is DAMVIQNPRYQVTQFGKPVTLSCSQTLNHNVMYWYQQKSSQAPKLLFHYYDKDFNNEADTPDNFQSRRPNTSFCFLDIRSPGLGDTAMYLCATRSLAGGPSTDTQYFGPGTRLTVL.

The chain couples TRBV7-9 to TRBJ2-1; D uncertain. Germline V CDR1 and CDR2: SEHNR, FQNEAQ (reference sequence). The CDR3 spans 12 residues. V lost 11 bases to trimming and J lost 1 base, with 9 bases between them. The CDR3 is CADGSSYNEQFF. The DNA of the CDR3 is TGTGCCGACGGGTCGTCCTACAATGAGCAGTTCTTC.

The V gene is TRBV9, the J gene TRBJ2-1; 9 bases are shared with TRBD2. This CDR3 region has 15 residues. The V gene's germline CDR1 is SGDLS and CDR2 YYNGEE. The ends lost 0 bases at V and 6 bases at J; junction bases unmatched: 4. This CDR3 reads CASSVGGGAINEQFF. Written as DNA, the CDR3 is TGTGCCAGCAGCGTAGGCGGGGGGGCGATCAATGAGCAGTTCTTC.

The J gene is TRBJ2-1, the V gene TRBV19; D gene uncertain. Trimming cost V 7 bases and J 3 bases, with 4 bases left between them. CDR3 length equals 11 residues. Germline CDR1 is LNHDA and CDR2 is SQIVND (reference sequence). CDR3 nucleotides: TGTGCCAGTACCAACTACAATGAGCAGTTCTTC. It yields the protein CASTNYNEQFF.

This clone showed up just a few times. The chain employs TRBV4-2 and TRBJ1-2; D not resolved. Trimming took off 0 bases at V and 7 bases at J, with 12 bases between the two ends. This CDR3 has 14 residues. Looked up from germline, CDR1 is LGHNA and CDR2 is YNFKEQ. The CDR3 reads CASSQDLGFRGYTF. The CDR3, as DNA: TGTGCCAGCAGCCAAGATCTCGGGTTTCGTGGCTACACCTTC.

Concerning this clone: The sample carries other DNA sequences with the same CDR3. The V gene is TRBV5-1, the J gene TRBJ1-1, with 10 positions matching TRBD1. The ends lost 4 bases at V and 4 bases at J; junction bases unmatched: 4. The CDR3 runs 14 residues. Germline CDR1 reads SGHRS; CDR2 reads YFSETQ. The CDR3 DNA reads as TGCGCCAGCAGCCTAGGACAGGGGGGCACTGAAGCTTTCTTT. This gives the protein CASSLGQGGTEAFF.

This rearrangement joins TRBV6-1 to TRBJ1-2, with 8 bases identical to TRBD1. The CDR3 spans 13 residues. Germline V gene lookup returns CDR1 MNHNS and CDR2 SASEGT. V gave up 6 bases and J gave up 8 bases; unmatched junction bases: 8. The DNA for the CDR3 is TGTGCCAGCAGGAGGGGACAGGAAGGGGGCTACACCTTC. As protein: CASRRGQEGGYTF.

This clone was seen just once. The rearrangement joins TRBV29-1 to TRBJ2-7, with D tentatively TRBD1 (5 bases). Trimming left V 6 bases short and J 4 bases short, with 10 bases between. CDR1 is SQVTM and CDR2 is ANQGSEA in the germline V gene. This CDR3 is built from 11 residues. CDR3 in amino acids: CSVRQSYEQYF. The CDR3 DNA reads TGCAGCGTCAGACAGAGTTACGAGCAGTACTTC.

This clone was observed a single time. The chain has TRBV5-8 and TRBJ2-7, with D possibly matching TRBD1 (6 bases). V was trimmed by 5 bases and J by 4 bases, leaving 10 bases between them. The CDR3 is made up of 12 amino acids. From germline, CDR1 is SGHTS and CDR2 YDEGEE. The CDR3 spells CASRWTAYEQYF. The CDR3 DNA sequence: TGTGCCAGCAGGTGGACAGCTTACGAGCAGTACTTC.

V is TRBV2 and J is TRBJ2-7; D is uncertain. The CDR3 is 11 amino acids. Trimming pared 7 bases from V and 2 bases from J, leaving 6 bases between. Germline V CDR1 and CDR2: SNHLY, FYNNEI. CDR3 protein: CASMVAYEQYF. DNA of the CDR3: TGTGCCAGCATGGTAGCCTACGAGCAGTACTTC. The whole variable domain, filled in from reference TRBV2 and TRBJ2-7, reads EPEVTQTPSHQVTQMGQEVILRCVPISNHLYFYWYRQILGQKVEFLVSFYNNEISEKSEIFDDQFSVERPDGSNFTLKIRSTKLEDSAMYFCASMVAYEQYFGPGTRLTVT.

CDR3 DNA sequence: TGTGCCAGCAGCTTAAGGAGGGACCAAGAGACCCAGTACTTC. Translation: CASSLRRDQETQYF. This chain joins TRBV7-2 and TRBJ2-5, with a tentative D call TRBD2 (6 bases). Looked up from germline, CDR1 is SGHTA and CDR2 is FQGNSA. Trimming left V 2 bases short and J 0 bases short, with 7 bases between. The CDR3 extends over 14 amino acids. Full variable domain (remainder filled in from reference TRBV7-2 and TRBJ2-5): GAGVSQSPSNKVTEKGKDVELRCDPISGHTALYWYRQSLGQGLEFLIYFQGNSAPDKSGLPSDRFSAERTGGSVSTLTIQRTQQEDSAVYLCASSLRRDQETQYFGPGTRLLVL.

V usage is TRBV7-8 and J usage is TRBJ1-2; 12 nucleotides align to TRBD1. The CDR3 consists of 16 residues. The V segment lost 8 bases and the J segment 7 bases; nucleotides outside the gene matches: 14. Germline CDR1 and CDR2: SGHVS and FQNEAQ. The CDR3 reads CASQGGPGQGAAGYTF. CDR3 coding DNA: TGTGCCAGCCAAGGGGGTCCGGGACAGGGGGCTGCTGGCTACACCTTC.

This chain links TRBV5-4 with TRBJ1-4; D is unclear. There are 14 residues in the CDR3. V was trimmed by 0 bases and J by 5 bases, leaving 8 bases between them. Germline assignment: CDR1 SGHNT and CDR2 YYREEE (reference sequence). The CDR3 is CASSLGLANEKLFF. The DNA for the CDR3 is TGTGCCAGCAGCTTGGGACTAGCAAATGAAAAACTGTTTTTT.

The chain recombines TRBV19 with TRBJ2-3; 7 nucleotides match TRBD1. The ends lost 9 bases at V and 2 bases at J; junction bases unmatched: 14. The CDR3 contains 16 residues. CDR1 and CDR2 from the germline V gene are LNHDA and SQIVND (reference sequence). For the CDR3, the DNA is TGTGCCAGCGGATTCCCAGGGACAGACCACACAGATACGCAGTATTTT. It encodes CASGFPGTDHTDTQYF.

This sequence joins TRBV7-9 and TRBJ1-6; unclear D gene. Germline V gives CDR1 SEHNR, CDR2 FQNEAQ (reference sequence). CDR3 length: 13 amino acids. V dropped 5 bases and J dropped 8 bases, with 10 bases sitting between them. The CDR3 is CASSPSGDSPLHF. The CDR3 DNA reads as TGTGCCAGCAGCCCCTCGGGAGATTCACCCCTCCACTTT. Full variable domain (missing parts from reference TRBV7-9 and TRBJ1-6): DTGVSQNPRHKITKRGQNVTFRCDPISEHNRLYWYRQTLGQGPEFLTYFQNEAQLEKSRLLSDRFSAERPKGSFSTLEIQRTEQGDSAMYLCASSPSGDSPLHFGNGTRLTVT.

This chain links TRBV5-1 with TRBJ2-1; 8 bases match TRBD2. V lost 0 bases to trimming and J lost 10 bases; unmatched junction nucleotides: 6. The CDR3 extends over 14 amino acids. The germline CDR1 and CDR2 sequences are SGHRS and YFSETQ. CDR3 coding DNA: TGCGCCAGCAGCTTGGGGGGCGGGGGGAGCGAGCAGTTCTTC. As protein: CASSLGGGGSEQFF.

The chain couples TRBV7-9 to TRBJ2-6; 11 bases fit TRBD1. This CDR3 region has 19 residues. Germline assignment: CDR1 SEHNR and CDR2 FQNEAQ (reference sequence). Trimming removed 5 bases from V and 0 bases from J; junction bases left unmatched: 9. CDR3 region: CASSAWDRGSSSGANVLTF. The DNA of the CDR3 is TGTGCCAGCAGCGCCTGGGACAGGGGGTCTTCCTCTGGGGCCAACGTCCTGACTTTC.

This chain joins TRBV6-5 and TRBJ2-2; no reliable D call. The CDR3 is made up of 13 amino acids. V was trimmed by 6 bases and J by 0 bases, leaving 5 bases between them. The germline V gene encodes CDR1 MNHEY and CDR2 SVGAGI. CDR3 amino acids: CASSLANTGELFF. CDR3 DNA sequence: TGTGCCAGCAGCCTAGCGAACACCGGGGAGCTGTTTTTT.

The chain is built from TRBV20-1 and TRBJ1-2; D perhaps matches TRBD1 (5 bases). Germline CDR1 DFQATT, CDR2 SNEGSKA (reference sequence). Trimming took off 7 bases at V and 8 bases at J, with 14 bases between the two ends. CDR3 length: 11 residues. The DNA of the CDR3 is TGCAGTGTAGGGGCTCGGCGGGGCTACACCTTC. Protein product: CSVGARRGYTF.

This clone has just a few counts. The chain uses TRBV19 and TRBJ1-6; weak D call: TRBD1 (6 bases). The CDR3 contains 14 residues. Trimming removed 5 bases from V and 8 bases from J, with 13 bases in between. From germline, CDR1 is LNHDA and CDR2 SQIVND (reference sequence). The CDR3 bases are TGTGCCAGTAGTGAACAGGGAATTCATTCACCCCTCCACTTT. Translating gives CASSEQGIHSPLHF.

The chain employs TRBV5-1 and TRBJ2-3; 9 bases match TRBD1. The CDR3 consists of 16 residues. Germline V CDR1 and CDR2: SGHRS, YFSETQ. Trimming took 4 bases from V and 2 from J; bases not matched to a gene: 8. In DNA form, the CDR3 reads TGCGCCAGCAGCCCCATGGGACAGGGCATCACAGATACGCAGTATTTT. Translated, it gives CASSPMGQGITDTQYF.

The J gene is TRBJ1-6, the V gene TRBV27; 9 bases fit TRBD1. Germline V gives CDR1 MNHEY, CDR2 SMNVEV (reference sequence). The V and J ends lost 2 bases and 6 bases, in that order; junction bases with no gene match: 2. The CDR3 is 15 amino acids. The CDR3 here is CASSLNRGRNSPLHF. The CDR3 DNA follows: TGTGCCAGCAGTTTAAACAGGGGGCGTAATTCACCCCTCCACTTT.

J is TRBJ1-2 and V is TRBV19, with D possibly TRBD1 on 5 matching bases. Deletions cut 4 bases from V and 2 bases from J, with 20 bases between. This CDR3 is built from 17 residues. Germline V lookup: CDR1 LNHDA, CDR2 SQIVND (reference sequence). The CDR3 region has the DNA TGTGCCAGTAGTACCGGGGGAGGGCCGAACTTAAACTATGGCTACACCTTC. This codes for CASSTGGGPNLNYGYTF.

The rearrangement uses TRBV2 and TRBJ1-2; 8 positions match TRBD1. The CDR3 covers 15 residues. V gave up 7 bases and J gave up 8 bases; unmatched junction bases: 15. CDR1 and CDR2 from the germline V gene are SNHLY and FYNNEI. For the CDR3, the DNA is TGTGCCAGCAACTCTCAACTCCAGGGGGCGAACGGCTACACCTTC. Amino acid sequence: CASNSQLQGANGYTF.